The clone carrying this T cell receptor beta chain showed up many times. Its target is not known. The sample belongs to a study of response to subunit inactivated influenza vaccine. Findings and limits, study-wide: There was a suggestion from the authors that each seasonal influenza vaccination recruits few new T cells.

There are 14 residues in the CDR3. Germline V gene sequence: CDR1 MNHNS, CDR2 SASEGT. V dropped 9 bases and J dropped 2 bases, with 17 bases sitting between them. In TCRdb, the RT-PCR reads were re-called with MiXCR into one record per CDR3 protein. The table lists some 600,000 distinct CDR3 sequences, approximately 14% of them singletons. This clonotype was obtained from a man in his forties or fifties who received an inactivated influenza vaccine. V is TRBV6-1 and J is TRBJ2-7; tentatively, D is TRBD1 or TRBD2 (7 bases each). This specimen was PBMCs from blood, taken roughly 15 days before vaccination. CDR3 bases: TGTGCCAGGATCAGGGGGGGACAACCCTACGAGCAGTACTTC. Residues: CARIRGGQPYEQYF.